The 24 T cell receptor beta chains below all came from one sample that was sequenced in a study of CXCR3-negative and CXCR3-positive naive CD8 T cells. cDNA libraries for TRB were generated by 5' RACE incorporating UMI labels. No DNA is given; TCRdb re-called the 5' RACE reads and lists each CDR3 protein once. The sample has about 7,000 distinct CDR3 sequences. Findings and limits, study-wide: Naive cells that were CXCR3-positive had more hydrophobic TRB CDR3s (compared with CXCR3-negative naive cells).

These receptors' targets are unknown. Material: naive CXCR3+ CD8+ T cells from blood. Sample subset: CD45RO-CCR7+CD27+CD95- naive CD8+ T cells expressing CXCR3 (TNR3+). These receptor sequences come from a human donor in good health. Some clones in this sample may be carry-over from other donors' samples.

The genes are TRBV5-1 and TRBJ1-1; as DNA is missing, the TRBD1 call by TCRdb cannot be tested. This CDR3 has 16 amino acids. CDR1 SGHRS and CDR2 YFSETQ come from the germline V gene. The CDR3 spells CASSPSPGQKNTEAFF.

V and J are TRBV12-3 or TRBV12-4 and TRBJ2-3; TCRdb designates TRBD1, a call that cannot be tested without DNA. This CDR3 contains 16 residues. CDR3 loop: CASSSLTGGPTDTQYF.

Frequency places this clonotype as medium-sized (0.01 to 0.1%). V usage is TRBV29-1 and J usage is TRBJ2-1; there is no DNA to check the TCRdb D call of TRBD2. The CDR3 spans 14 residues. The V gene's germline CDR1 is SQVTM and CDR2 ANQGSEA. The CDR3 here is CSVDRTSGHNEQFF.

This clonotype ranks as medium-sized in terms of frequency. V gene TRBV7-8 combines with J gene TRBJ1-2; TCRdb returns TRBD1, unconfirmable since there is no DNA. CDR3 size: 16 residues. Germline CDR1 and CDR2: SGHVS and FQNEAQ. CDR3 region: CASSLAGQGASWGYTF.

According to its frequency, this clonotype is medium-sized. V is TRBV2 and J is TRBJ2-2; the D call of TRBD1 rests on TCRdb alone, since no DNA is present to check it. Per the germline V gene, CDR1 is SNHLY and CDR2 is FYNNEI. The CDR3 loop spans 15 amino acids. The CDR3 loop is CASSENPGGAGELFF.

The chain is built from TRBV6-6 and TRBJ1-1; TCRdb calls TRBD1, which cannot be checked without DNA. The CDR3 is 18 amino acids. From germline, CDR1 is MNHNY and CDR2 SVGAGI (reference sequence). CDR3 region: CASSYSICPGVTDTEAFF.

The genes are TRBV12-3 or TRBV12-4 and TRBJ1-1; TCRdb designates TRBD1, a call that cannot be tested without DNA. The length of the CDR3 is 15 residues. CDR3 sequence: CASGLPGGAYTEAFF.

V is TRBV6-2 or TRBV6-3 and J is TRBJ2-1; TCRdb outputs TRBD2, but without DNA this stays unchecked. Germline CDR1 reads MNHEY; CDR2 reads SVGEGT. The CDR3 spans 15 residues. The CDR3 protein is CASSYGGGGTNEQFF.

This chain uses TRBV12-3 or TRBV12-4 with TRBJ2-1; TCRdb's D call of TRBD1 is untestable without DNA. The CDR3 has 14 amino acids. The CDR3 spells CASSGRDLYNEQFF.

V is TRBV6-6 and J is TRBJ1-1; the TCRdb D gene call, TRBD1, has no DNA to confirm it. The length of the CDR3 is 15 residues. Germline V gene data show CDR1 as MNHNY and CDR2 as SVGAGI (reference sequence). The CDR3 loop is CASSWPGGANTEAFF.

The rearrangement joins TRBV20-1 to TRBJ2-7; TCRdb gives TRBD2 as the D gene, but with no DNA this cannot be confirmed. The CDR3 spans 13 residues. CDR1 is DFQATT, CDR2 SNEGSKA, per germline (reference sequence). The CDR3 region is CSSDRALSYEQYF.

The J gene is TRBJ1-1, the V gene TRBV20-1; the D call from TCRdb, TRBD1, cannot be confirmed without DNA. This CDR3 has 11 residues. Germline CDR1 DFQATT, CDR2 SNEGSKA (reference sequence). CDR3 in amino acids: CSAPGDTEAFF.

The chain joins TRBV5-6 to TRBJ2-1; TCRdb proposes TRBD1, but this gene call is untestable without DNA. CDR1 is SGHDT, CDR2 YYEEEE, per germline. The CDR3 sequence is 15 residues long. The CDR3 loop reads CASSLAGGVYNEQFF.

According to its frequency, this clonotype is medium-sized (0.01 to 0.1%). CDR3 region: CASSPGTGLSGNTIYF. The chain employs TRBV5-1 and TRBJ1-3; the TCRdb D gene call, TRBD1, has no DNA to confirm it. There are 16 residues in the CDR3. Germline assignment: CDR1 SGHRS and CDR2 YFSETQ.

The V gene is TRBV29-1, the J gene TRBJ2-3; the TCRdb call, TRBD1, lacks DNA for checking. This CDR3 contains 15 residues. CDR1 and CDR2 (germline): SQVTM, ANQGSEA. The CDR3 reads CSVEDPGASTNTQYF.

In terms of frequency, this clonotype is medium-sized. The chain couples TRBV29-1 to TRBJ2-7; no DNA is available, so the TRBD1 call from TCRdb remains unchecked. CDR3 length: 18 residues. From germline, CDR1 is SQVTM and CDR2 ANQGSEA. The CDR3 reads CSVEDLMGAARNSYEQYF.

This clonotype is identified as medium-sized (0.01 to 0.1%) from frequency. The chain is built from TRBV27 and TRBJ1-1; TCRdb lists TRBD1, though no DNA is available to test this call. CDR1 is MNHEY and CDR2 is SMNVEV in the germline V gene (reference sequence). CDR3 size: 14 residues. This CDR3 reads CASTSNPGHTEAFF.

The chain employs TRBV6-1 and TRBJ2-7; TCRdb selects TRBD1, and the lack of DNA leaves this call unchecked. This CDR3 comprises 14 residues. Germline V gives CDR1 MNHNS, CDR2 SASEGT. The CDR3 region is CAGASTGEVYEQYF.

The chain is built from TRBV3-1 and TRBJ2-5. The CDR3 is 15 residues long. The germline CDR1 and CDR2 sequences are LGHDT and YNNKEL (reference sequence). This CDR3 is CASSQEGRVQETQYF.

This clonotype registers medium-sized by frequency. This rearrangement joins TRBV29-1 to TRBJ1-1. Germline V gives CDR1 SQVTM, CDR2 ANQGSEA. The CDR3 loop spans 12 amino acids. The CDR3 loop is CSVSGGHTEAFF.

This rearrangement joins TRBV29-1 to TRBJ2-3; TCRdb names TRBD1, which stays unverified in the absence of DNA. Germline loops: CDR1 SQVTM, CDR2 ANQGSEA. The CDR3 has 14 amino acids. CDR3 in amino acids: CSLQGQGGSDTQYF.

This clonotype shows up as medium-sized by frequency. This chain connects TRBV28 to TRBJ1-5. CDR3 length equals 14 residues. Germline V gene data show CDR1 as MDHEN and CDR2 as SYDVKM. This CDR3 is CASSSGQGNQPQHF.

The chain recombines TRBV28 with TRBJ1-1; TCRdb returns TRBD1, unconfirmable since there is no DNA. Germline loops: CDR1 MDHEN, CDR2 SYDVKM. This CDR3 region has 15 residues. CDR3 protein: CASSSSRQTNTEAFF.

Considering frequency, this clonotype is medium-sized. The genes are TRBV7-2 and TRBJ1-2. This CDR3 comprises 12 residues. Germline-derived CDR1 and CDR2 are SGHTA and FQGNSA. CDR3 in amino acids: CASSLDAVGYTF.